What follows are 31 T cell receptor beta chains derived from one specimen sequenced in a study of blood T cell repertoires in COVID-19. The protocol was immunoSEQ multiplex PCR, while the TCRdb copy is restricted to in-frame clones and leaves out a portion. The repertoire holds some 71,000 clones, with 86% as singletons. Sequencing was done on a sample of peripheral blood. These receptors came from a man aged 30 to 39 with acute or convalescent COVID-19.

This clone showed up just a few times. Additional DNA sequences in this sample encode the identical CDR3. This chain links TRBV5-1 with TRBJ2-5; D not resolved. Germline loops: CDR1 SGHRS, CDR2 YFSETQ. This CDR3 comprises 14 residues. The V end was cut by 3 bases, the J end by 0 bases, with 9 bases between. CDR3 bases: TGCGCCAGCAGCTCCTCAGGTGACCAAGAGACCCAGTACTTC. Protein sequence: CASSSSGDQETQYF.

The chain recombines TRBV19 with TRBJ1-5; no definite D call. Germline CDR1 reads LNHDA; CDR2 reads SQIVND (reference sequence). There are 13 residues in the CDR3. The germline V and J ends were trimmed by 5 bases and 0 bases, with 5 bases remaining between them. CDR3 loop: CASSPLSNQPQHF. CDR3 nucleotide sequence: TGTGCCAGTAGTCCACTTAGCAATCAGCCCCAGCATTTT.

The V gene is TRBV5-6, the J gene TRBJ1-5, with D unresolved. The V and J ends lost 2 bases and 2 bases respectively, with 8 bases between them. Germline lookup yields CDR1 SGHDT and CDR2 YYEEEE. CDR3 length: 14 residues. Here the CDR3 reads CASSFGPRNQPQHF. CDR3 sequence (DNA): TGTGCCAGCAGCTTTGGGCCCCGCAATCAGCCCCAGCATTTT.

The rearrangement joins TRBV11-3 to TRBJ2-1, with 13 nucleotides matching TRBD2. The CDR3 spans 15 residues. CDR1 and CDR2 (germline): SGHNT, YENEEA. Losses at the gene ends were 5 bases for V and 10 bases for J; bases not matched to a gene: 8. CDR3 DNA sequence: TGTGCCAGCAGCCGGGGACTAGCGGGACAAGAGGAGCAGTTCTTC. This codes for CASSRGLAGQEEQFF.

V usage is TRBV10-3 and J usage is TRBJ1-1, with unresolved D. V was pared by 10 bases and J by 3 bases, with 9 bases between. CDR3 length: 11 amino acids. Germline values: CDR1 ENHRY, CDR2 SYGVKD. As DNA, the CDR3 is TGTGCCACCCTAGATTACACTGAAGCTTTCTTT. Protein product: CATLDYTEAFF.

The chain is built from TRBV16 and TRBJ1-2; D gene unclear. Trimming removed 0 bases from V and 2 bases from J, with 10 bases in between. The germline CDR1 and CDR2 sequences are KGHSY and FQNENV. The CDR3 sequence is 15 residues long. CDR3: CASSQSTVSNYGYTF. As DNA, the CDR3 is TGTGCCAGCAGCCAATCCACAGTGTCCAACTATGGCTACACCTTC.

The rearrangement joins TRBV10-3 to TRBJ2-5, with 12 nucleotides matching TRBD2. CDR1 and CDR2 from the germline V gene are ENHRY and SYGVKD. The CDR3 length is 14 residues. V shed 10 bases, J shed 8 bases, and the junction held 11 bases outside the gene matches. The CDR3 bases are TGTGCCACAGGACTAGCGGGGTCCCAGGGAACCCAGTACTTC. Encoded protein: CATGLAGSQGTQYF.

This clone was seen just once. V is TRBV6-5 and J is TRBJ1-2; 9 positions agree with TRBD1. Trimming took 6 bases from V and 2 from J; bases not matched to a gene: 4. This CDR3 comprises 14 residues. Germline V gene data show CDR1 as MNHEY and CDR2 as SVGAGI. CDR3 sequence: CASRRQGENYGYTF. In DNA, the CDR3 is TGTGCCAGCAGGCGACAGGGGGAGAACTATGGCTACACCTTC.

This clone occurred a few times. The chain joins TRBV3-1 (or the pseudogene TRBV3-2) to TRBJ1-5; D is possibly TRBD1 (6 bases). CDR1 LGHDT and CDR2 YNNKEL come from the germline V gene (reference sequence). With 4 bases removed from V and 5 bases from J, the gap between germline ends came to 15 bases. The CDR3 has 15 amino acids. CDR3 in amino acids: CASSPDGQRYQPQHF. The CDR3 region has the DNA TGTGCCAGCAGCCCGGACGGACAGAGGTATCAGCCCCAGCATTTT.

Remarks on this clone: One junction end does not reproduce the germline sequence, and a read error may be involved. The V and J genes are TRBV5-6 and TRBJ2-1, with TRBD1 matching over 9 bases. CDR3 size: 11 residues. CDR1 is SGHDT, CDR2 YYEEEE, per germline. The CDR3: CASSFRDRELF. The CDR3 DNA reads TGTGCCAGCAGCTTCCGGGACAGGGAGCTCTTC.

This chain joins TRBV5-6 and TRBJ1-3; weak D call: TRBD1 (6 bases). With 7 bases removed from V and 0 bases from J, the gap between germline ends came to 11 bases. CDR3 length: 14 amino acids. Germline V lookup: CDR1 SGHDT, CDR2 YYEEEE. The DNA for the CDR3 is TGTGCCAGCGGGGGCCCCAACTCTGGAAACACCATATATTTT. The encoded protein is CASGGPNSGNTIYF.

This clone showed up just a few times. This chain links TRBV19 with TRBJ1-2; perhaps TRBD1 as D (5 bases). Germline CDR1 and CDR2: LNHDA and SQIVND (reference sequence). Trimming removed 4 bases from V and 3 bases from J, with 9 bases in between. The CDR3 loop spans 13 amino acids. CDR3 bases: TGTGCCAGTAGTACCGACAGCTACTATGGCTACACCTTC. The encoded protein is CASSTDSYYGYTF.

This chain joins TRBV27 and TRBJ1-5, with 9 positions matching TRBD1. Unmatched junction bases numbered 18, after V lost 5 bases and J lost 4 bases. Germline values: CDR1 MNHEY, CDR2 SMNVEV (reference sequence). The CDR3 consists of 19 residues. The CDR3 DNA reads as TGTGCCAGCAGTCCCGGACAGGGGTTATACGCGGGGGCGAATCAGCCCCAGCATTTT. This codes for CASSPGQGLYAGANQPQHF.

This rearrangement joins TRBV24-1 to TRBJ1-2; D not certain. Germline CDR1 reads KGHDR; CDR2 reads SFDVKD. V was clipped by 9 bases and J by 4 bases, with 14 bases between them. This CDR3 is 13 amino acids long. CDR3 coding DNA: TGTGCCACCCGTCATATACTAATCTATGGCTACACCTTC. It is translated as CATRHILIYGYTF.

The rearrangement links TRBV5-8 to TRBJ2-2, with a weak D call TRBD2 (5 bases). CDR1 is SGHTS and CDR2 is YDEGEE in the germline V gene. The CDR3 runs 15 residues. V was pared by 5 bases and J by 5 bases, with 16 bases between. The CDR3 region is CASRHGLSRTGELFF. The CDR3, as DNA: TGTGCCAGCAGGCACGGACTCAGCCGGACCGGGGAGCTGTTTTTT.

The chain carries TRBV5-4 and TRBJ1-2; 7 bases line up with TRBD1. Unmatched junction bases numbered 11, after V lost 4 bases and J lost 5 bases. The CDR3 totals 15 residues. Germline V CDR1 and CDR2: SGHNT, YYREEE (reference sequence). In DNA form, the CDR3 reads TGTGCCAGCAGCGATAGAGACAGGGCCCTGTATGGCTACACCTTC. It encodes CASSDRDRALYGYTF.

This chain joins TRBV19 and TRBJ2-3, with TRBD2 matching 8 bases. The V and J ends lost 5 bases and 6 bases, in that order; junction bases with no gene match: 10. The germline gives CDR1 LNHDA, CDR2 SQIVND (reference sequence). The CDR3 sequence is 15 residues long. In DNA form, the CDR3 reads TGTGCCAGTAGTGATGCGGGAGGCACCCCGGATACGCAGTATTTT. It encodes CASSDAGGTPDTQYF.

V usage is TRBV28 and J usage is TRBJ1-2, with 7 bases identical to TRBD1. CDR3 length equals 13 residues. J lost 6 bases, V lost 3 bases, and 4 bases had no gene match. The germline V gene has CDR1 MDHEN and CDR2 SYDVKM. CDR3 nucleotides: TGTGCCAGCAGTTTGACAGGGAACCATGGCTACACCTTC. Its translation is CASSLTGNHGYTF.

The rearrangement joins TRBV7-9 to TRBJ2-5; D not certain. The CDR3 consists of 14 residues. V lost 6 bases to trimming and J lost 2 bases, with 13 bases between them. CDR1 is SEHNR, CDR2 FQNEAQ, per germline (reference sequence). This CDR3 reads CASSSQPLQETQYF. DNA of the CDR3: TGTGCCAGCAGTTCACAGCCATTACAAGAGACCCAGTACTTC.

The chain couples TRBV6-1 to TRBJ1-6, with 7 bases aligning to TRBD1. The V and J ends lost 2 bases and 8 bases, in that order; junction bases with no gene match: 6. The CDR3 sequence is 15 residues long. The germline gives CDR1 MNHNS, CDR2 SASEGT. CDR3 sequence reads: CASSELQGVDSPLHF. The CDR3 DNA reads TGTGCCAGCAGTGAACTTCAGGGGGTGGATTCACCCCTCCACTTT.

Notes on this clone: This sample includes further DNA sequences coding for the same CDR3. The V call is TRBV18, the J call TRBJ1-2, with D uncertain. Germline V gene data show CDR1 as KGHSH and CDR2 as LQKENI. This CDR3 contains 13 residues. Trimming shortened V by 3 bases and J by 1 base, and 6 bases separated the two germline ends. The CDR3 loop is CASSPPSNYGYTF. CDR3 in DNA: TGTGCCAGCTCACCGCCCAGTAACTATGGCTACACCTTC.

The V and J genes are TRBV7-9 and TRBJ1-2; TRBD1 aligns across 7 bases. The CDR3 spans 15 residues. V lost 5 bases to trimming and J lost 6 bases; unmatched junction nucleotides: 12. Germline values: CDR1 SEHNR, CDR2 FQNEAQ (reference sequence). DNA of the CDR3: TGTGCCAGCAGCCCCCAACTGACAGGGCTGGATGGCTACACCTTC. Translating it yields CASSPQLTGLDGYTF. Supplemented by reference TRBV7-9 and TRBJ1-2, the full variable domain reads DTGVSQNPRHKITKRGQNVTFRCDPISEHNRLYWYRQTLGQGPEFLTYFQNEAQLEKSRLLSDRFSAERPKGSFSTLEIQRTEQGDSAMYLCASSPQLTGLDGYTFGSGTRLTVV.

The rearrangement links TRBV5-4 to TRBJ2-7, with a tentative D call TRBD1 (6 bases). With 4 bases removed from V and 0 bases from J, the gap between germline ends came to 11 bases. Germline V gives CDR1 SGHNT, CDR2 YYREEE (reference sequence). This CDR3 region has 14 residues. CDR3 sequence reads: CASSRDRSSYEQYV. The CDR3 DNA reads as TGTGCCAGCAGCAGAGACAGGAGCTCCTACGAGCAGTACGTC.

The chain combines TRBV20-1 with TRBJ1-1; no clear D gene. The CDR3 has 12 amino acids. CDR1 and CDR2 (germline): DFQATT, SNEGSKA (reference sequence). With 3 bases removed from V and 4 bases from J, the gap between germline ends came to 9 bases. The CDR3 region has the DNA TGCAGTGCTAGTCGTTCCGGCACTGAAGCTTTCTTT. Translation: CSASRSGTEAFF.

This chain links TRBV12-5 with TRBJ1-5; 8 bases fit TRBD1. The V segment lost 0 bases and the J segment 5 bases; nucleotides outside the gene matches: 6. Per germline, CDR1 LGHNT and CDR2 FRNRAP. The CDR3 totals 16 residues. The CDR3 nucleotides read TGTGCTAGTGGTTTGGTACAGGGGGGTACAGATCAGCCCCAGCATTTT. It specifies CASGLVQGGTDQPQHF.

V is TRBV6-5 and J is TRBJ1-4, with TRBD1 matching 7 bases. From germline, CDR1 is MNHEY and CDR2 SVGAGI. The V gene end was trimmed by 5 bases and the J gene end by 6 bases; junction bases not matched to a gene: 6. The CDR3 is made up of 14 amino acids. The CDR3 DNA sequence: TGTGCCAGCAGTCCCCGGGACAGCCATGAAAAACTGTTTTTT. Translation: CASSPRDSHEKLFF.

The chain couples TRBV5-1 to TRBJ1-2, with TRBD1 matching 7 bases. V lost 0 bases to trimming and J lost 4 bases; unmatched junction nucleotides: 3. Germline CDR1 is SGHRS and CDR2 is YFSETQ. The CDR3 runs 14 residues. The CDR3: CASSLGQGGYGYTF. DNA of the CDR3: TGCGCCAGCAGCTTGGGACAGGGCGGCTATGGCTACACCTTC.

V gene TRBV11-2 combines with J gene TRBJ2-5, with 8 bases that match TRBD1. V shed 3 bases, J shed 7 bases, and the junction held 10 bases outside the gene matches. Germline V CDR1 and CDR2: SGHAT, FQNNGV. The CDR3 is made up of 15 amino acids. In DNA form, the CDR3 reads TGTGCCAGCAGCTTGGACAGGGCCAACTGGGGGACCCAGTACTTC. Translation gives CASSLDRANWGTQYF.

The chain recombines TRBV23-1 with TRBJ1-2, with TRBD1 as a possible D gene (5 bases). TRBV23-1 is an ORF; its function is uncertain. Trimming removed 0 bases from V and 4 bases from J, with 21 bases in between. The CDR3 spans 18 residues. CDR3 sequence: CASSQSRCVAGPGYGYTF. The CDR3 bases are TGCGCCAGCAGTCAATCGCGTTGTGTGGCAGGGCCAGGCTATGGCTACACCTTC.

V gene TRBV12-3 or TRBV12-4 combines with J gene TRBJ2-7; D is ambiguous. The germline V and J ends were trimmed by 6 bases and 3 bases, with 6 bases remaining between them. This CDR3 contains 11 residues. The CDR3 DNA reads as TGTGCCAGCAGCCTAAACTACGAGCAGTACTTC. It translates to CASSLNYEQYF.

The rearrangement joins TRBV19 to TRBJ1-6; D not certain. Germline V lookup: CDR1 LNHDA, CDR2 SQIVND (reference sequence). The CDR3 totals 13 residues. Between the trimmed V and J ends, which lost 3 bases and 11 bases, there was a span of 11 bases. The CDR3 loop reads CASSISPSTPLHF. Written as DNA, the CDR3 is TGTGCCAGTAGTATCTCCCCGAGCACACCCCTCCACTTT.